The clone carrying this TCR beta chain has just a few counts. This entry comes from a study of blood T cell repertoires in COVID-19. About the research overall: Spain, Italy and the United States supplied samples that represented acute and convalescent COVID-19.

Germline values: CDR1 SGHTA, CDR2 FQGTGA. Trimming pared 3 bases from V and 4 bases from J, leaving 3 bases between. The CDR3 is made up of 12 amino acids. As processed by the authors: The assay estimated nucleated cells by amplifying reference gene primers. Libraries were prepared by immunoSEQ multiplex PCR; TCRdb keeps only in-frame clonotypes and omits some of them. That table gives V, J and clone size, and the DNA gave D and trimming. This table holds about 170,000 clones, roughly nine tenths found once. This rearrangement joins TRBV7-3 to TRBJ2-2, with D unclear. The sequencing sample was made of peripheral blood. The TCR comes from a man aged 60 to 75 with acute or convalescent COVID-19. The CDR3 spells CASSFSTGELFF. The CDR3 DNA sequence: TGTGCCAGCAGCTTCTCCACCGGGGAGCTGTTTTTT.